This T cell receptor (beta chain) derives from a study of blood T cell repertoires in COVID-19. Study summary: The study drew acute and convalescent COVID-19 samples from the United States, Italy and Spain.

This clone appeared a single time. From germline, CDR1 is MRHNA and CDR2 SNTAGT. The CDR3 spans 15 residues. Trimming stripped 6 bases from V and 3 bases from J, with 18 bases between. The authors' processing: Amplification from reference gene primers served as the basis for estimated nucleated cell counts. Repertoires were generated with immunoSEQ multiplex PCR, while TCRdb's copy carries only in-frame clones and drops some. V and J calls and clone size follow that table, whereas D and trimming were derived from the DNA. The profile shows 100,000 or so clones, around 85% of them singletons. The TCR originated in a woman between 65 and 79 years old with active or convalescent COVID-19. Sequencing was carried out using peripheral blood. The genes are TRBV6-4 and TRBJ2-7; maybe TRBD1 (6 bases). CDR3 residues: CASSYLQGRGYEQYF. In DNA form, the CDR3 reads TGTGCCAGCAGCTACCTACAGGGTCGAGGCTACGAGCAGTACTTC.